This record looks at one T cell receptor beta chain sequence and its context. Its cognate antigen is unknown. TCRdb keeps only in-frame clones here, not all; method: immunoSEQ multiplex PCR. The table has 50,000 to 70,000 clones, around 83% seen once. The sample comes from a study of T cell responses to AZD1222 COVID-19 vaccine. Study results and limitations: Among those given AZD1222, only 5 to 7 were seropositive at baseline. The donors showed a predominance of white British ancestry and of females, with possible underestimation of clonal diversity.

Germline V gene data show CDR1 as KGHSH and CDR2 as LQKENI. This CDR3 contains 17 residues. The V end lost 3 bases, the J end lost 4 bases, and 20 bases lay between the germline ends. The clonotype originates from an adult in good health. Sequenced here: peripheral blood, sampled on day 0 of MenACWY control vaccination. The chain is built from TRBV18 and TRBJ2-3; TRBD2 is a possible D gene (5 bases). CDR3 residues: CASSPMTGGLGADTQYF. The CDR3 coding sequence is TGTGCCAGCTCACCCATGACTGGCGGGCTCGGGGCAGATACGCAGTATTTT.